This TCR beta chain was identified during a study of long-term antiretroviral therapy in people with HIV. Running of the v3.0 immunoSEQ assay took place at survey level. Per-sample targets for sequencing were roughly 40,000-55,000 T-cell genomes. Libraries were prepared by immunoSEQ multiplex PCR; TCRdb keeps only in-frame clonotypes and omits some of them. The sample contains about 43,000 clones, around 86% of which appear only once. The V gene's germline CDR1 is SQVTM and CDR2 ANQGSEA. The CDR3 runs 11 residues. V was pared by 8 bases and J by 7 bases, with 14 bases between. This sequence joins TRBV29-1 and TRBJ1-1; D gene uncertain. The sample was unsorted PBMCs, taken 0.1 years before starting antiretroviral therapy. The TCR was taken from a woman aged 50 to 65 with HIV. CDR3 DNA sequence: TGCAGCCCCCAGCGTGTAGTTGAAGCTTTCTTT. As protein: CSPQRVVEAFF.